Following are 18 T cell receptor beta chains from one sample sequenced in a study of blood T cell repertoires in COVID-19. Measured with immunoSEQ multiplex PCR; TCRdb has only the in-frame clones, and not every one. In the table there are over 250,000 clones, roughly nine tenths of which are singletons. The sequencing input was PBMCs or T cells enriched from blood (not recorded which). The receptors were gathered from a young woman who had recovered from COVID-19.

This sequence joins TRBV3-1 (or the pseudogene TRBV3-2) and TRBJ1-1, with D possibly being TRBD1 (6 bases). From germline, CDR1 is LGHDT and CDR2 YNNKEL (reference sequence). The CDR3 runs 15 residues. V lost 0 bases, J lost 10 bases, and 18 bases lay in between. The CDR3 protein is CASSQEATGIRGAFF. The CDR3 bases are TGTGCCAGCAGCCAAGAAGCAACAGGGATCCGTGGAGCTTTCTTT.

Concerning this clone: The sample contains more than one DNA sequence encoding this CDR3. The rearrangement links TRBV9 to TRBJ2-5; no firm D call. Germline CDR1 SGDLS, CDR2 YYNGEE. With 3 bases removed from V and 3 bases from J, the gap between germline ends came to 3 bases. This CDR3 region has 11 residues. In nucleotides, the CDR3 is TGTGCCAGCAGCGCGGAAGAGACCCAGTACTTC. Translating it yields CASSAEETQYF.

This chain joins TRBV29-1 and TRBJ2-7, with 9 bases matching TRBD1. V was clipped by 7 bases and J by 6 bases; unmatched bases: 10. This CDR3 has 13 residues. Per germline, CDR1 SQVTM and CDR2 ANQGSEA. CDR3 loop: CSGTATGGAEQYF. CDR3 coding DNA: TGCAGCGGGACCGCGACAGGGGGGGCCGAGCAGTACTTC.

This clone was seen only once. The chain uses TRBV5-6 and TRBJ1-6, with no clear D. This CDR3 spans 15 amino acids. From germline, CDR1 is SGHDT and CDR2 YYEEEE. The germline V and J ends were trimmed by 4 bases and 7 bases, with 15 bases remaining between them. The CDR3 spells CASSPGGFLNSPLHF. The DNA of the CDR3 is TGTGCCAGCAGCCCAGGAGGGTTTCTCAATTCACCCCTCCACTTT.

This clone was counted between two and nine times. CDR3 nucleotide sequence: TGTGCCAGTATCAGGACAGGGGGAGTTGGCAATCAGCCCCAGCATTTT. Encoded protein: CASIRTGGVGNQPQHF. The chain recombines TRBV19 with TRBJ1-5; 10 nucleotides agree with TRBD1. The CDR3 contains 16 residues. Per germline, CDR1 LNHDA and CDR2 SQIVND (reference sequence). The trim removed 7 bases at V and 2 bases at J, leaving 8 bases unmatched.

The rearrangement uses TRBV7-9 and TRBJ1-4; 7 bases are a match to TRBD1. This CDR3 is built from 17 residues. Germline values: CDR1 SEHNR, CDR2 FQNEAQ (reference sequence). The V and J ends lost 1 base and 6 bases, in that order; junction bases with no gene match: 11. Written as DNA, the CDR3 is TGTGCCAGCAGCTTAGGGAGGGACAGCGGCTCAGATGAAAAACTGTTTTTT. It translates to CASSLGRDSGSDEKLFF.

This CDR3 reads CASSSQARQYF. As DNA, the CDR3 is TGTGCCAGCAGTTCCCAAGCCCGCCAGTACTTC. J is TRBJ2-7 and V is TRBV28; no firm D call. V was clipped by 4 bases and J by 10 bases, with 11 bases between them. Germline lookup yields CDR1 MDHEN and CDR2 SYDVKM. CDR3 size: 11 residues.

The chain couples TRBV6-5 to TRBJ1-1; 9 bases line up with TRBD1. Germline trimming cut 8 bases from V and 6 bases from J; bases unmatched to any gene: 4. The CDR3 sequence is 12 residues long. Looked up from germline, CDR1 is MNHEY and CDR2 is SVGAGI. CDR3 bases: TGTGCCAGCGGGGGACAGGGCTCTGAAGCTTTCTTT. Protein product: CASGGQGSEAFF.

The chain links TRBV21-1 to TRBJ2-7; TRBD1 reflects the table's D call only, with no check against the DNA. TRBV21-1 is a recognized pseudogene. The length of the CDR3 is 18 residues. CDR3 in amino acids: CASSKKRGDRGSGYEQYF. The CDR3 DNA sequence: TGTGCCAGCAGCAAAAAACGAGGGGACAGGGGGTCAGGCTACGAGCAGTACTTC.

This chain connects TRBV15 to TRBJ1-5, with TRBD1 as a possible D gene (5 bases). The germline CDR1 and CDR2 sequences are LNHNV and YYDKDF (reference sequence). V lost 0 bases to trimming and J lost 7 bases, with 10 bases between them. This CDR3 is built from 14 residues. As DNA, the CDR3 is TGTGCCACCAGCAGAGATAATCAGGGACAGCCCCAGCATTTT. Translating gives CATSRDNQGQPQHF. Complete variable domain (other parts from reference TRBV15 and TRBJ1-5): DAMVIQNPRYQVTQFGKPVTLSCSQTLNHNVMYWYQQKSSQAPKLLFHYYDKDFNNEADTPDNFQSRRPNTSFCFLDIRSPGLGDTAMYLCATSRDNQGQPQHFGDGTRLSIL.

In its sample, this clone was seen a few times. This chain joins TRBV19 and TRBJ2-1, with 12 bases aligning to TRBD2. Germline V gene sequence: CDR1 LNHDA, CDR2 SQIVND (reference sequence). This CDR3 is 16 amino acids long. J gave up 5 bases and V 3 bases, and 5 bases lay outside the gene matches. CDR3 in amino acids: CASSIPLAGGNNEQFF. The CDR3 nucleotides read TGTGCCAGTAGTATCCCACTAGCGGGGGGTAACAATGAGCAGTTCTTC.

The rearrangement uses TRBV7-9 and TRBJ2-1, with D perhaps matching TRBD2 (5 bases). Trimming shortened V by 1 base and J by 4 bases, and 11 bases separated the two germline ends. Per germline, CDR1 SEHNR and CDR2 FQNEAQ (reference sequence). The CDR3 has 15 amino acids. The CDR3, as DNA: TGTGCCAGCAGCTTAGTTTCGGGGAAATACAATGAGCAGTTCTTC. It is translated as CASSLVSGKYNEQFF.

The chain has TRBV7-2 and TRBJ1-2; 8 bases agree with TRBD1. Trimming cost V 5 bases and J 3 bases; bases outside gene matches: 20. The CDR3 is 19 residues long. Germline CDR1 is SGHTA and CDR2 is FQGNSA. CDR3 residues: CASSPQRGQGARGDYGYTF. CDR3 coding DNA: TGTGCCAGCAGCCCACAACGCGGTCAGGGGGCGCGAGGAGACTATGGCTACACCTTC.

The CDR3 DNA reads as TGTGCCACCTCACCGCCCGGAGTTGAAGCTTTCTTT. The encoded protein is CATSPPGVEAFF. The chain couples TRBV19 to TRBJ1-1; D is undetermined. The CDR3 spans 12 residues. Germline CDR1 reads LNHDA; CDR2 reads SQIVND (reference sequence). Trimming removed 10 bases from V and 7 bases from J, with 16 bases in between.

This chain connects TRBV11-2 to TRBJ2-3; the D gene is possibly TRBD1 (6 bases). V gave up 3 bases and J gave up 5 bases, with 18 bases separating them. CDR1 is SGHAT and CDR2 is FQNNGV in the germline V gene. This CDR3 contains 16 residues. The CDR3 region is CASSFQIQGGGDTQYF. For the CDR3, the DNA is TGTGCCAGCAGCTTTCAGATACAGGGCGGAGGAGATACGCAGTATTTT.

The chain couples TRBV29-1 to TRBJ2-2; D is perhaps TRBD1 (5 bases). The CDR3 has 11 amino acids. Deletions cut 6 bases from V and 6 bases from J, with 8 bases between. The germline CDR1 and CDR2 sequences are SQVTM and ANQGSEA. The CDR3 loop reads CSVRVPGELFF. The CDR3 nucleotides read TGCAGCGTCAGGGTCCCCGGGGAGCTGTTTTTT.

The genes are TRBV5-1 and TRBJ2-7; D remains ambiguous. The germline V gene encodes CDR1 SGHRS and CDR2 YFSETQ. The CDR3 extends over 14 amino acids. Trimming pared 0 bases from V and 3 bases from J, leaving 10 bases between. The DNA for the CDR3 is TGCGCCAGCAGCTTGGGAGGCAGCCTCTACGAGCAGTACTTC. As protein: CASSLGGSLYEQYF.

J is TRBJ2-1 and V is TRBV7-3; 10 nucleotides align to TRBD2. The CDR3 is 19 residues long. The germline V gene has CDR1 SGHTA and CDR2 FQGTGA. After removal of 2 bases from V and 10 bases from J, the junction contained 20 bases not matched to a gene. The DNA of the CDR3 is TGTGCCAGCAGCTTATACTCCAGCGGGGGGGCCTCAGCATTGGAGGAGCAGTTCTTC. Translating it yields CASSLYSSGGASALEEQFF.